One and the same sample provided the 21 T cell receptor beta chains below, sequenced in a study of cytomegalovirus exposure and HLA in healthy donors. The PCR used 60 Vbeta and 13 Jbeta primers. Using immunoSEQ multiplex PCR, the repertoire was profiled, and TCRdb retains in-frame clones only, with some absent. The repertoire shows about 76,000 clones; the top ten hold 4.5% to 5%. Sequencing input: PBMCs. The receptors originated from a middle-aged woman in good health and CMV-seropositive.

CDR3: CASSYQSAGEQFF. The CDR3 region has the DNA TGTGCCAGCAGTTACCAGAGTGCAGGCGAGCAGTTCTTC. The V gene is TRBV6-5, the J gene TRBJ2-1; no firm D call. Germline V lookup: CDR1 MNHEY, CDR2 SVGAGI. The ends were cut back, 2 bases at V and 10 bases at J, with 12 bases in the middle. This CDR3 contains 13 residues.

V gene TRBV5-1 combines with J gene TRBJ2-6; 11 nucleotides match TRBD1. Germline values: CDR1 SGHRS, CDR2 YFSETQ. Losses at the gene ends were 2 bases for V and 0 bases for J; bases not matched to a gene: 1. The CDR3 sequence is 17 residues long. CDR3 protein: CASSFGTGGSGANVLTF. For the CDR3, the DNA is TGCGCCAGCAGCTTTGGGACAGGGGGCTCTGGGGCCAACGTCCTGACTTTC.

V usage is TRBV5-1 and J usage is TRBJ1-4; TRBD1 aligns across 9 bases. Trimming removed 2 bases from V and 8 bases from J; junction bases left unmatched: 7. This CDR3 has 15 residues. Germline CDR1 SGHRS, CDR2 YFSETQ. CDR3 nucleotides: TGCGCCAGCAGCTTATCCGGGACAGGGTACGAAAAACTGTTTTTT. Amino acid sequence: CASSLSGTGYEKLFF.

The chain carries TRBV6-1 and TRBJ2-7; D unclear. The V and J ends lost 2 bases and 3 bases respectively, with 20 bases between them. The length of the CDR3 is 17 residues. From germline, CDR1 is MNHNS and CDR2 SASEGT. CDR3 DNA: TGTGCCAGCAGTGAACAGCTAGGTCCGGCTGTCTTCTACGAGCAGTACTTC. Translation: CASSEQLGPAVFYEQYF.

The gene calls are TRBV20-1 and TRBJ2-5; possibly TRBD2 for D (6 bases). The DNA matches TRBJ2-7 better at its end, which makes the J call doubtful. The CDR3 length is 11 residues. Germline V gives CDR1 DFQATT, CDR2 SNEGSKA (reference sequence). The DNA for the CDR3 is TGCAGTGCTAGCATGGGAGGCGAGCAGTACTTC. This gives the protein CSASMGGEQYF.

The chain uses TRBV11-3 and TRBJ2-2; TRBD2 agrees at 7 bases. This CDR3 region has 16 residues. From germline, CDR1 is SGHNT and CDR2 YENEEA. V dropped 4 bases and J dropped 1; count of bases not matched to a gene: 6. For the CDR3, the DNA is TGTGCCAGCAGCTCTACTAGCGATCAGAACACCGGGGAGCTGTTTTTT. This encodes CASSSTSDQNTGELFF.

This chain connects TRBV6-5 to TRBJ1-2; D is unresolved. The CDR3 spans 15 residues. With 0 bases removed from V and 6 bases from J, the gap between germline ends came to 14 bases. CDR1 and CDR2 from the germline V gene are MNHEY and SVGAGI. The CDR3 coding sequence is TGTGCCAGCAGTTACTCCGGGAACACCTACAATGGCTACACCTTC. This sequence encodes CASSYSGNTYNGYTF.

This chain links TRBV5-6 with TRBJ1-1, with D tentatively TRBD1 (6 bases). This CDR3 has 15 residues. Per the germline V gene, CDR1 is SGHDT and CDR2 is YYEEEE. The V gene lost 4 bases and the J gene lost 1 base, with 14 bases spanning the gap. The CDR3 bases are TGTGCCAGCAGCGGGGGGGGGCCTCGGAACACTGAAGCTTTCTTT. Translating gives CASSGGGPRNTEAFF.

The V and J genes are TRBV4-1 and TRBJ2-3, with 7 bases fitting TRBD1. This CDR3 has 17 residues. Germline CDR1 is MGHRA and CDR2 is YSYEKL. Germline trimming cut 1 base from V and 0 bases from J; bases unmatched to any gene: 7. The CDR3 coding sequence is TGCGCCAGCAGCCAAGTACCGGGACAGTCTAGCACAGATACGCAGTATTTT. Encoded protein: CASSQVPGQSSTDTQYF.

The chain combines TRBV6-1 with TRBJ2-3, with D possibly being TRBD1 (5 bases). Germline V CDR1 and CDR2: MNHNS, SASEGT. The CDR3 is 14 amino acids. V was clipped by 3 bases and J by 2 bases, with 9 bases between them. The CDR3, as DNA: TGTGCCAGCAGTGAGGGGCCGTCCACAGATACGCAGTATTTT. Amino acids: CASSEGPSTDTQYF.

The rearrangement links TRBV4-1 to TRBJ1-4; weak D call: TRBD1 (5 bases). This CDR3 has 16 residues. Germline V lookup: CDR1 MGHRA, CDR2 YSYEKL. V was pared by 2 bases and J by 2 bases, with 12 bases between. The CDR3 nucleotides are TGCGCCAGCAGCCAACCGGGGGGGGGTACTAATGAAAAACTGTTTTTT. Translating gives CASSQPGGGTNEKLFF.

The chain has TRBV19 and TRBJ1-5; a weak D match, TRBD1 (6 bases). Trimming stripped 1 base from V and 2 bases from J, with 6 bases between. The germline CDR1 and CDR2 sequences are LNHDA and SQIVND (reference sequence). The CDR3 runs to 14 residues. The CDR3 DNA follows: TGTGCCAGTAGTATAGGACAGGGCAATCAGCCCCAGCATTTT. Protein product: CASSIGQGNQPQHF.

The J gene is TRBJ2-5, the V gene TRBV10-3; possible D gene TRBD2, 6 bases. The CDR3 spans 15 residues. V dropped 0 bases and J dropped 5 bases, with 13 bases sitting between them. CDR1 is ENHRY and CDR2 is SYGVKD in the germline V gene. CDR3 sequence reads: CAISESVTRGETQYF. The CDR3 nucleotides are TGTGCCATCAGTGAGTCAGTCACCCGGGGGGAGACCCAGTACTTC.

The DNA of the CDR3 is TGTGCCAGCAGCCCCGCCGGGGGGCGGAATTCACCCCTCCACTTT. Protein product: CASSPAGGRNSPLHF. The V call is TRBV6-6, the J call TRBJ1-6, with D possibly matching TRBD1 (6 bases). The CDR3 extends over 15 amino acids. In germline, CDR1 is MNHNY, CDR2 SVGAGI (reference sequence). The ends were cut back, 6 bases at V and 7 bases at J, with 16 bases in the middle.

The V gene is TRBV5-5, the J gene TRBJ2-3, with D tentatively TRBD1 (6 bases). Germline CDR1 SGHKS, CDR2 YYEKEE (reference sequence). The V and J ends lost 1 base and 0 bases respectively, with 6 bases between them. The CDR3 length is 14 residues. The CDR3 DNA sequence: TGTGCCAGCAGCTTGACAGGGAGCACAGATACGCAGTATTTT. Translation gives CASSLTGSTDTQYF.

CDR3 DNA: TGTGCCAGCTCACTGGACAGACCCTCCTACAATGAGCAGTTCTTC. Amino acids: CASSLDRPSYNEQFF. The chain carries TRBV18 and TRBJ2-1; weak D call: TRBD1 (6 bases). With 4 bases removed from V and 0 bases from J, the gap between germline ends came to 10 bases. Germline V gene sequence: CDR1 KGHSH, CDR2 LQKENI. This CDR3 region has 15 residues.

The chain recombines TRBV28 with TRBJ1-4, with TRBD1 identical over 9 bases. This CDR3 is built from 15 residues. With V trimmed by 4 bases and J by 3 bases, 3 bases remained unmatched. In germline, CDR1 is MDHEN, CDR2 SYDVKM. The CDR3 DNA is TGTGCCAGCAGTTCGGGGACAGGGCCTAATGAAAAACTGTTTTTT. Translation gives CASSSGTGPNEKLFF. Full variable domain (rest looked up from reference TRBV28 and TRBJ1-4): DVKVTQSSRYLVKRTGEKVFLECVQDMDHENMFWYRQDPGLGLRLIYFSYDVKMKEKGDIPEGYSVSREKKERFSLILESASTNQTSMYLCASSSGTGPNEKLFFGSGTQLSVL.

This chain's CDR3 is CATAGESYEQYF. The CDR3, as DNA: TGTGCCACCGCAGGGGAAAGCTACGAGCAGTACTTC. This sequence joins TRBV28 and TRBJ2-7; D is perhaps TRBD1 (6 bases). V gave up 10 bases and J gave up 3 bases, with 13 bases separating them. This CDR3 has 12 residues. Germline CDR1 is MDHEN and CDR2 is SYDVKM. Together with reference TRBV28 and TRBJ2-7, the CDR3 gives the full variable domain: DVKVTQSSRYLVKRTGEKVFLECVQDMDHENMFWYRQDPGLGLRLIYFSYDVKMKEKGDIPEGYSVSREKKERFSLILESASTNQTSMYLCATAGESYEQYFGPGTRLTVT.

The genes are TRBV5-1 and TRBJ2-3, with 8 bases matching TRBD2. This CDR3 contains 16 residues. The J segment lost 4 bases and the V segment lost 5 bases, leaving 12 bases of the junction unmatched. Germline assignment: CDR1 SGHRS and CDR2 YFSETQ. The CDR3 region has the DNA TGCGCCAGCAGTCAAGAAAGCGGGAGTGGGTCAGATACGCAGTATTTT. Residues: CASSQESGSGSDTQYF.

Note on this clone: The CDR3 end shows no conserved phenylalanine or tryptophan, and so a read error is likely. The rearrangement joins TRBV7-6 to TRBJ2-7; 11 bases fit TRBD2. The CDR3 runs to 15 residues. V was pared by 2 bases and J by 3 bases, with 3 bases of the junction left unmatched. The germline V gene encodes CDR1 SGHVS and CDR2 FNYEAQ. CDR3 sequence (DNA): TGTGCCAGCAGCTTAAGACTAGCGGGGTTCTACGAGCAGTACCTC. Its protein product is CASSLRLAGFYEQYL.

The J gene is TRBJ2-7, the V gene TRBV7-9; weak D call: TRBD1 (6 bases). The germline V gene has CDR1 SEHNR and CDR2 FQNEAQ (reference sequence). This CDR3 region has 13 residues. Trimming took off 5 bases at V and 2 bases at J, with 10 bases between the two ends. The CDR3 is CASSRDTAYEQYF. The CDR3 region has the DNA TGTGCCAGCAGCCGGGACACTGCCTACGAGCAGTACTTC.